This entry is about one TCR beta chain. Original data processing: Researchers report that nucleated cell counts were estimated from reference gene primer amplification. Profiling relied on immunoSEQ multiplex PCR, and the TCRdb table lists in-frame clones only, not all of them. Clonal size and the V and J genes are those of that table, whereas D and trimming came from the DNA. Among around 330,000 clones, about nine tenths were seen once, and the ten largest hold about 9.5%. There are 14 residues in the CDR3. The germline V gene has CDR1 LNHDA and CDR2 SQIVND (reference sequence). Trimming removed 0 bases from V and 0 bases from J, with 6 bases in between. This specimen belongs to a study of blood T cell repertoires in COVID-19. On the study more broadly: In each case, the material was cDNA or gDNA derived from T cells, B-cell-depleted T cells, or PBMCs.

The J gene is TRBJ2-7, the V gene TRBV19; D remains unclear. This TCR derives from a woman aged 40 to 50 who had recovered from COVID-19. Sequenced sample: PBMCs or T cells enriched from blood (not recorded which). CDR3: CASSIDVYSYEQYF. The CDR3 DNA reads as TGTGCCAGTAGTATAGATGTCTACTCCTACGAGCAGTACTTC. The whole variable domain, remainder taken from reference TRBV19 and TRBJ2-7, is DGGITQSPKYLFRKEGQNVTLSCEQNLNHDAMYWYRQDPGQGLRLIYYSQIVNDFQKGDIAEGYSVSREKKESFPLTVTSAQKNPTAFYLCASSIDVYSYEQYFGPGTRLTVT.